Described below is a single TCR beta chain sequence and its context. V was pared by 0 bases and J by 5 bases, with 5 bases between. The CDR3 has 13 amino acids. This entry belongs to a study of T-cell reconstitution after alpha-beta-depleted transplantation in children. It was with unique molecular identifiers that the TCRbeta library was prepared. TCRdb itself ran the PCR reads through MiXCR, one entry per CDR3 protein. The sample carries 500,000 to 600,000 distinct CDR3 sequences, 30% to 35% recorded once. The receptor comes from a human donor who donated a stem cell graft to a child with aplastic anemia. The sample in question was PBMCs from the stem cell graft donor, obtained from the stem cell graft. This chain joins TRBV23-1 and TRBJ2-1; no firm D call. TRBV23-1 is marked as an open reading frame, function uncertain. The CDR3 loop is CASSQSRHNEQFF. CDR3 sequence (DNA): TGCGCCAGCAGTCAATCTAGGCACAATGAGCAGTTCTTC.